This T cell receptor beta chain stems from a study of blood T cell repertoires in COVID-19. Study-level background: Sites across the United States, Italy and Spain contributed samples from acute and convalescent COVID-19.

Measured with immunoSEQ multiplex PCR; TCRdb has only the in-frame clones, and not every one. The table has some 180,000 clones, roughly 77% seen once. With 5 bases removed from V and 2 bases from J, the gap between germline ends came to 24 bases. CDR1 is SEHNR and CDR2 is FQNEAQ in the germline V gene (reference sequence). The CDR3 is 19 amino acids. Those enrolled in Seattle joined during active infection and were followed longitudinally afterward. The rearrangement joins TRBV7-9 to TRBJ1-4, with a tentative D call TRBD1 (6 bases). Sequenced input: peripheral blood. The receptor comes from a woman in her thirties or forties with COVID-19, enrolled during active disease. Here the CDR3 reads CASSHPGARGSPTNEKLFF. The CDR3 DNA follows: TGTGCCAGCAGCCACCCCGGTGCCAGGGGTTCCCCTACTAATGAAAAACTGTTTTTT.